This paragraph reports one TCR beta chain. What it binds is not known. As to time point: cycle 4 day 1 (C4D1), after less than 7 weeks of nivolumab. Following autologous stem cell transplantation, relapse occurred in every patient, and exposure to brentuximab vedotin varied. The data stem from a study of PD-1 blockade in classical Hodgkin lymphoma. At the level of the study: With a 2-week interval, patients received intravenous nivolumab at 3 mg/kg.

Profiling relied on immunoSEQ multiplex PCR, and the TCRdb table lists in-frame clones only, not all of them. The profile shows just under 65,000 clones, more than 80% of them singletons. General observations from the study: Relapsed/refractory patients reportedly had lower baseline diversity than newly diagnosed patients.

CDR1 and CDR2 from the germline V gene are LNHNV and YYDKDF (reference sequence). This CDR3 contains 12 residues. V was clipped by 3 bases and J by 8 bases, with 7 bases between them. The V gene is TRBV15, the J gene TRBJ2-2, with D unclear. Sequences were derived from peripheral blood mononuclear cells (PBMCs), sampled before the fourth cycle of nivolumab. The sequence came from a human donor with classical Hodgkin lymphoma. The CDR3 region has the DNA TGTGCCACCAGCAGTAATTCGGGGGAGCTGTTTTTT. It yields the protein CATSSNSGELFF. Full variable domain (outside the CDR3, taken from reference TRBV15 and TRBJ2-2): DAMVIQNPRYQVTQFGKPVTLSCSQTLNHNVMYWYQQKSSQAPKLLFHYYDKDFNNEADTPDNFQSRRPNTSFCFLDIRSPGLGDTAMYLCATSSNSGELFFGEGSRLTVL.